This TCR beta chain was obtained from a study of T cell responses to AZD1222 COVID-19 vaccine. Profiled with immunoSEQ multiplex PCR; TCRdb holds only in-frame clones, not every one. This table holds 98,000 or so clones, about 86% found once. This CDR3 is 12 amino acids long. Deletions cut 6 bases from V and 2 bases from J, with 6 bases between. V and J are TRBV12-3 or TRBV12-4 and TRBJ2-3, with D hard to call. The sample was peripheral blood, taken on day 0 of AZD1222 vaccination. The clonotype comes from an adult in good health. This CDR3 is CASRQTTDTQYF. The CDR3 DNA sequence: TGTGCCAGCAGGCAGACCACAGATACGCAGTATTTT.